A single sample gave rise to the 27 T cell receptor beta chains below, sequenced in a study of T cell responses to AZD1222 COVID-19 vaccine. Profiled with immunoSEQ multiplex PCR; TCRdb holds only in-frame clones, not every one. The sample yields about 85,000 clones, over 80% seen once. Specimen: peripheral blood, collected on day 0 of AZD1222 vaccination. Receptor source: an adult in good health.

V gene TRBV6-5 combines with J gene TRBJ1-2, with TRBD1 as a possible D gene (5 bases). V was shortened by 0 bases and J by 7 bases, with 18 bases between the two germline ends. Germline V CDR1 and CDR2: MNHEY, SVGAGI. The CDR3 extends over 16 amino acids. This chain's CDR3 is CASSYSRGGQGGGYTF. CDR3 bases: TGTGCCAGCAGTTACTCGAGAGGTGGGCAGGGTGGTGGCTACACCTTC.

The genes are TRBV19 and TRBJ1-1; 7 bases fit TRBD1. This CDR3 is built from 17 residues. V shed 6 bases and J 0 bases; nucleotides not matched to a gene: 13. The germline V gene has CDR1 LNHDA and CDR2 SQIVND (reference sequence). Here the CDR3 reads CASRMRQGNSVNTEAFF. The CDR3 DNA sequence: TGTGCCAGTAGAATGCGACAGGGTAATTCGGTGAACACTGAAGCTTTCTTT. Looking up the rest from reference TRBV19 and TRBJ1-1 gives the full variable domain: DGGITQSPKYLFRKEGQNVTLSCEQNLNHDAMYWYRQDPGQGLRLIYYSQIVNDFQKGDIAEGYSVSREKKESFPLTVTSAQKNPTAFYLCASRMRQGNSVNTEAFFGQGTRLTVV.

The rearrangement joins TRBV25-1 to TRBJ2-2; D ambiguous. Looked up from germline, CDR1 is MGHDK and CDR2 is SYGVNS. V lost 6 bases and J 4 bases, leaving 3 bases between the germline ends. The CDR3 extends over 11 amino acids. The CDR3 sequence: CASRGTGELFF. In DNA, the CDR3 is TGTGCCAGCAGGGGCACCGGGGAGCTGTTTTTT.

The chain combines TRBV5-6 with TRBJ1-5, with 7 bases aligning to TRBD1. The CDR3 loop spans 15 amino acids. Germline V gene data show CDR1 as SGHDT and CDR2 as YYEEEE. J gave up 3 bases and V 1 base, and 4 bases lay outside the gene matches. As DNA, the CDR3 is TGTGCCAGCAGCTTGAGGGGACAGATCAATCAGCCCCAGCATTTT. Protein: CASSLRGQINQPQHF.

The CDR3 spells CASSVGKGDQPQHF. The CDR3 nucleotides read TGCGCCAGCAGCGTAGGCAAAGGCGATCAGCCCCAGCATTTT. The chain links TRBV5-1 to TRBJ1-5; D ambiguous. From germline, CDR1 is SGHRS and CDR2 YFSETQ. The CDR3 length is 14 residues. Trimming cost V 4 bases and J 5 bases, with 13 bases left between them.

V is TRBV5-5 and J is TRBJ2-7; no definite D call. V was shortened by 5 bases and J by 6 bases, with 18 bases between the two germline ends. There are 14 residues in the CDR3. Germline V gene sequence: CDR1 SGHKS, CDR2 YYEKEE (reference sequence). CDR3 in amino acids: CASRSLRAGLEQYF. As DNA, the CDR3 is TGTGCCAGCAGGTCGCTTAGGGCAGGTCTCGAGCAGTACTTC.

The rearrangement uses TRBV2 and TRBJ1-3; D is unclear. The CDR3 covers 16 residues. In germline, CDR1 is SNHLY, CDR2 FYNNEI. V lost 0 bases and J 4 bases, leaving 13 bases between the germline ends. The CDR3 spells CASSEAPAGAGNTIYF. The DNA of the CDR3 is TGTGCCAGCAGTGAAGCGCCGGCGGGCGCAGGAAACACCATATATTTT.

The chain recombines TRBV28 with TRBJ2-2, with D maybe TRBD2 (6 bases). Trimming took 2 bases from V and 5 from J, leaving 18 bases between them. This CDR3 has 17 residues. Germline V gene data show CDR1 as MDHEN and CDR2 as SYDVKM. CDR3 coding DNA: TGTGCCAGCAGTTTAGGGTGGGCAGGGAGGTCTACCGGGGAGCTGTTTTTT. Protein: CASSLGWAGRSTGELFF.

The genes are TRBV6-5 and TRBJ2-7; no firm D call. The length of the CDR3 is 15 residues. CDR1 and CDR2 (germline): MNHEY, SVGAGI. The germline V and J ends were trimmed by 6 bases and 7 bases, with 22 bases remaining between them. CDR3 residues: CASSPPFAFFGEQYF. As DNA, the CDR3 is TGTGCCAGCAGCCCGCCCTTCGCCTTCTTTGGGGAGCAGTACTTC.

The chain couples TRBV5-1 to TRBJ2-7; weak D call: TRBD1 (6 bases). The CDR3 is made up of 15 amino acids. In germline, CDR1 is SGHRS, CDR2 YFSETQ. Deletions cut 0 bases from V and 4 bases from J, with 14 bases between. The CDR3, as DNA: TGCGCCAGCAGCTTGGAGACAGGCCCGGTGTACGAGCAGTACTTC. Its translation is CASSLETGPVYEQYF.

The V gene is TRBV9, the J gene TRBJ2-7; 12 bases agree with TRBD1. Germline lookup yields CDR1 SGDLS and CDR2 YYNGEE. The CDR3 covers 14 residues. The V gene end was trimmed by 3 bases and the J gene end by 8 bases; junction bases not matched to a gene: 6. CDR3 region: CASSARDRGLKQYF. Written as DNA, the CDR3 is TGTGCCAGCAGCGCCCGGGACAGGGGGCTGAAGCAGTACTTC. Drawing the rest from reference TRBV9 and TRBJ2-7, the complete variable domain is DSGVTQTPKHLITATGQRVTLRCSPRSGDLSVYWYQQSLDQGLQFLIQYYNGEERAKGNILERFSAQQFPDLHSELNLSSLELGDSALYFCASSARDRGLKQYFGPGTRLTVT.

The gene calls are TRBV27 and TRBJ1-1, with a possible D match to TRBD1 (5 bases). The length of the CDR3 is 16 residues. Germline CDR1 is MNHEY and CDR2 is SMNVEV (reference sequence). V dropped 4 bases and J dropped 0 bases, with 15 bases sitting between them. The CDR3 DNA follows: TGTGCCAGCAGTTCTCTCTTCAGGGAACTGAACACTGAAGCTTTCTTT. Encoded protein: CASSSLFRELNTEAFF.

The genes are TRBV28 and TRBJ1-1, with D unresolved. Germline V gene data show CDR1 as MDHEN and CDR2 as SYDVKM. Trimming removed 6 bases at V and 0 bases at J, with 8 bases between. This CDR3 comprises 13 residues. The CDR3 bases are TGTGCCAGCAGCCAAACCGTGAACACTGAAGCTTTCTTT. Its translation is CASSQTVNTEAFF.

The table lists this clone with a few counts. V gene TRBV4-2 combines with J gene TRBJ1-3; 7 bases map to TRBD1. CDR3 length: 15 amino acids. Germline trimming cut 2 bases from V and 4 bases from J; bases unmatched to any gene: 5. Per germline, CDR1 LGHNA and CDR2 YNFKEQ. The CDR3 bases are TGTGCCAGCAGCCAACCCGGGACAGTAGGAAACACCATATATTTT. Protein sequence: CASSQPGTVGNTIYF.

Written as DNA, the CDR3 is TGTGCCAGCAGTTACGCGGCGGGAGGCTCAGATACGCAGTATTTT. Translation gives CASSYAAGGSDTQYF. The chain uses TRBV6-2 or TRBV6-3 and TRBJ2-3; 8 bases are a match to TRBD2. Germline loops: CDR1 MNHEY, CDR2 SVGEGT. Trimming took 2 bases from V and 4 from J; bases not matched to a gene: 5. This CDR3 spans 15 amino acids.

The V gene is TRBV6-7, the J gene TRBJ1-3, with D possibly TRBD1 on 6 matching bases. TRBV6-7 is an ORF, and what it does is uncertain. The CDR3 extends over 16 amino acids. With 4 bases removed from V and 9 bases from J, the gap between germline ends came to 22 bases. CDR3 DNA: TGTGCCAGCAGTTCCATGACAGGCCCTTCCGAGGGCACCATATATTTT. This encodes CASSSMTGPSEGTIYF.

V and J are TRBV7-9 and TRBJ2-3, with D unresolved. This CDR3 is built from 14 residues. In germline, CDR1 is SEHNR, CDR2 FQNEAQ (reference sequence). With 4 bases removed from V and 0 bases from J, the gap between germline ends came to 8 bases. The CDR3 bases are TGTGCCAGCAGCTCGAGAATTAGCACAGATACGCAGTATTTT. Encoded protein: CASSSRISTDTQYF.

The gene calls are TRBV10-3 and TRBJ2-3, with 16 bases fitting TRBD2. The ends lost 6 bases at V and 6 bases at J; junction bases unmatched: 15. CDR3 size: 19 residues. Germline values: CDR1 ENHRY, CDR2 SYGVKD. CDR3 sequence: CAISDGTGTSGRALDTQYF. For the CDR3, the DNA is TGTGCCATCAGCGACGGGACAGGGACTAGCGGGAGGGCCCTCGATACGCAGTATTTT.

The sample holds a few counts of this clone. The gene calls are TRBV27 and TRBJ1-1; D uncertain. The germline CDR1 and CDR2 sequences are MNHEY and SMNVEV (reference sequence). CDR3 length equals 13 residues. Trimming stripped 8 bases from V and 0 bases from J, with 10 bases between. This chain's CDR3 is CASQRGMNTEAFF. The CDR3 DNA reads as TGTGCCAGCCAACGCGGGATGAACACTGAAGCTTTCTTT.

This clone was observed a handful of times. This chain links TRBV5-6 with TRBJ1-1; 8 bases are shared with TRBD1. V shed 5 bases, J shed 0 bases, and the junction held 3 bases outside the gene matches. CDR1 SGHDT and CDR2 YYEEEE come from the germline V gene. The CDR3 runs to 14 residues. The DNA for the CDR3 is TGTGCCAGCAGGGGACAGGTTATGAACACTGAAGCTTTCTTT. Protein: CASRGQVMNTEAFF.

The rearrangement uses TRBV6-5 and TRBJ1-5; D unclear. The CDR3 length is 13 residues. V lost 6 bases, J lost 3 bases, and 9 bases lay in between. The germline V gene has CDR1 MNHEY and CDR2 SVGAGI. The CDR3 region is CASRQTNNQPQHF. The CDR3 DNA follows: TGTGCCAGCAGACAGACGAACAATCAGCCCCAGCATTTT.

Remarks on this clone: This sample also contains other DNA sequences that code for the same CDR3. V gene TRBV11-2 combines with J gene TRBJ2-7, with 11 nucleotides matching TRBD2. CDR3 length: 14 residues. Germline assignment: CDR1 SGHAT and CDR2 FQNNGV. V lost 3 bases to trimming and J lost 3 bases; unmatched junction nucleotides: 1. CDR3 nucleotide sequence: TGTGCCAGCAGCTTTGGGACTAGCGGCTACGAGCAGTACTTC. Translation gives CASSFGTSGYEQYF.

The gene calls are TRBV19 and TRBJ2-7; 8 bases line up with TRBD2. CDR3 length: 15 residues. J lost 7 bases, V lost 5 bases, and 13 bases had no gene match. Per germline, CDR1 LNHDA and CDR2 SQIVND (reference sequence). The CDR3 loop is CASSPRPGTSREQYF. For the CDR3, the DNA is TGTGCCAGTAGTCCACGTCCCGGGACTAGTCGTGAGCAGTACTTC.

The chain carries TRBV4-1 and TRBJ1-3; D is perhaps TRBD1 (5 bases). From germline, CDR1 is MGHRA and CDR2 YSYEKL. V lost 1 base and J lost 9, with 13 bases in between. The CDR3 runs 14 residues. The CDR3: CASSQVEQVGTIYF. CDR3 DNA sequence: TGCGCCAGCAGCCAAGTGGAACAGGTTGGCACCATATATTTT.

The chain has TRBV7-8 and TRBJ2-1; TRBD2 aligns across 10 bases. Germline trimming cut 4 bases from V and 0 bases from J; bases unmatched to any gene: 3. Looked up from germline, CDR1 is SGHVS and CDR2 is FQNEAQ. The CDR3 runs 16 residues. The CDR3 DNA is TGTGCCAGCAGCTGGACTAGCGGATCCTCCTACAATGAGCAGTTCTTC. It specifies CASSWTSGSSYNEQFF.

The chain's CDR3 is CASSPGGTTGGGYEQYF. The CDR3 DNA is TGTGCCAGCAGCCCAGGGGGGACTACAGGGGGCGGCTACGAGCAGTACTTC. The V and J genes are TRBV11-3 and TRBJ2-7; 9 bases match TRBD1. Germline-derived CDR1 and CDR2 are SGHNT and YENEEA. The CDR3 has 17 amino acids. With 5 bases clipped from V and 3 bases from J, the junction kept 14 bases outside the gene matches.

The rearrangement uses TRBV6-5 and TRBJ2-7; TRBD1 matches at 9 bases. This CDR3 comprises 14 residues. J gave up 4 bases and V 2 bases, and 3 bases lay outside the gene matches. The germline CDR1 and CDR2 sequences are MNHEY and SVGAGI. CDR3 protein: CASSYGGTGYEQYF. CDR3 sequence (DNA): TGTGCCAGCAGTTACGGAGGGACAGGGTACGAGCAGTACTTC.